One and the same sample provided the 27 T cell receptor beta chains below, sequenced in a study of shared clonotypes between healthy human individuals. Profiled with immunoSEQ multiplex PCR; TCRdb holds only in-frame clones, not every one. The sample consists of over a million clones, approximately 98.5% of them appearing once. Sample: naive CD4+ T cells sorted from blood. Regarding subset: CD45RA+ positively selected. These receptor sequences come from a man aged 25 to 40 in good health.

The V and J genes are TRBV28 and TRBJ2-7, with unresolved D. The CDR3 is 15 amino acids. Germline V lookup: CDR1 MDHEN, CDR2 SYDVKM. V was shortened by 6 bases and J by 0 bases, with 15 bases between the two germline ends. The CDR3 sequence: CASREASLVSYEQYF. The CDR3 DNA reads TGTGCCAGCAGAGAGGCTTCCCTAGTCTCCTACGAGCAGTACTTC. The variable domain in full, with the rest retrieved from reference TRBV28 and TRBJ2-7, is DVKVTQSSRYLVKRTGEKVFLECVQDMDHENMFWYRQDPGLGLRLIYFSYDVKMKEKGDIPEGYSVSREKKERFSLILESASTNQTSMYLCASREASLVSYEQYFGPGTRLTVT.

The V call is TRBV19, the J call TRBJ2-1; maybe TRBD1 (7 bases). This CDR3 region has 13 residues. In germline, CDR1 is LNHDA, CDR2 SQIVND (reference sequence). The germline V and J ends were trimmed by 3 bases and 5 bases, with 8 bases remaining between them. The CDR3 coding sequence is TGTGCCAGTAGTATCAGGGGGGACAATGAGCAGTTCTTC. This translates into CASSIRGDNEQFF.

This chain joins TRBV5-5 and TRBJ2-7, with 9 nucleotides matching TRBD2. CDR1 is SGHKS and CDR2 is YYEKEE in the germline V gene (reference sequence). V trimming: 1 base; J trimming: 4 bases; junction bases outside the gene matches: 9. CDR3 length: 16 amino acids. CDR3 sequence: CASSLFGGTSLYEQYF. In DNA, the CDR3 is TGTGCCAGCAGCTTGTTTGGGGGGACTAGCTTATACGAGCAGTACTTC.

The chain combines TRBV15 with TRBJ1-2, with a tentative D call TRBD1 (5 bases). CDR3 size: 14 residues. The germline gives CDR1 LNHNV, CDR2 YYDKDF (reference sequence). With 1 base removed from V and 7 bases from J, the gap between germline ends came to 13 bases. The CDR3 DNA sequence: TGTGCCACCAGCAGAGCCCGGATGGGGGGTGGCTACACCTTC. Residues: CATSRARMGGGYTF.

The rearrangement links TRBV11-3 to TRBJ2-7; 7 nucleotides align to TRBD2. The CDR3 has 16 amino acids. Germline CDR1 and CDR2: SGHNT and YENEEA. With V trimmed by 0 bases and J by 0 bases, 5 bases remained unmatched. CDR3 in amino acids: CASSLEGGVGSYEQYF. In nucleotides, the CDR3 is TGTGCCAGCAGCTTAGAGGGAGGGGTTGGCTCCTACGAGCAGTACTTC. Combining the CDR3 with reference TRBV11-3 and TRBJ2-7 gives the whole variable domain EAGVVQSPRYKIIEKKQPVAFWCNPISGHNTLYWYLQNLGQGPELLIRYENEEAVDDSQLPKDRFSAERLKGVDSTLKIQPAELGDSAVYLCASSLEGGVGSYEQYFGPGTRLTVT.

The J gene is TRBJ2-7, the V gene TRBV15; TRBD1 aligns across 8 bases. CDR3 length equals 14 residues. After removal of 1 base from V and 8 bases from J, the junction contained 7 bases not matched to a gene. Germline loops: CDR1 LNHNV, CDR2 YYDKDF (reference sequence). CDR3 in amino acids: CATSRVGQGKQQYF. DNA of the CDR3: TGTGCCACCAGCAGAGTTGGACAGGGCAAGCAGCAGTACTTC. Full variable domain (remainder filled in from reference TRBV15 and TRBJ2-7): DAMVIQNPRYQVTQFGKPVTLSCSQTLNHNVMYWYQQKSSQAPKLLFHYYDKDFNNEADTPDNFQSRRPNTSFCFLDIRSPGLGDTAMYLCATSRVGQGKQQYFGPGTRLTVT.

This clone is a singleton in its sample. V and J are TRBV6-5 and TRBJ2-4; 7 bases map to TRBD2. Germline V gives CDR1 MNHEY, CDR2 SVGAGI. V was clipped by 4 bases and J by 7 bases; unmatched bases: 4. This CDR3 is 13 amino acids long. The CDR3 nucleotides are TGTGCCAGCAGTTCCCACGGGAGGAACATTCAGTACTTC. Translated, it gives CASSSHGRNIQYF.

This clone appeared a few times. In DNA, the CDR3 is TGTGCCAGCAGTGAAGACAGGACCTACAATGAGCAGTTCTTC. Its translation is CASSEDRTYNEQFF. The genes are TRBV2 and TRBJ2-1, with D maybe TRBD1 (5 bases). V was pared by 1 base and J by 2 bases, with 6 bases between. Germline V CDR1 and CDR2: SNHLY, FYNNEI. The CDR3 length is 14 residues. The variable domain in full, with the rest retrieved from reference TRBV2 and TRBJ2-1, is EPEVTQTPSHQVTQMGQEVILRCVPISNHLYFYWYRQILGQKVEFLVSFYNNEISEKSEIFDDQFSVERPDGSNFTLKIRSTKLEDSAMYFCASSEDRTYNEQFFGPGTRLTVL.

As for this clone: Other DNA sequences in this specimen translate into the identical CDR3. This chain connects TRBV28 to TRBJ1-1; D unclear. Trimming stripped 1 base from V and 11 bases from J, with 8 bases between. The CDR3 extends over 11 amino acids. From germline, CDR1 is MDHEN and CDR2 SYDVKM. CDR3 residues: CASSLLGEAFF. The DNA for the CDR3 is TGTGCCAGCAGTTTATTGGGCGAGGCTTTCTTT.

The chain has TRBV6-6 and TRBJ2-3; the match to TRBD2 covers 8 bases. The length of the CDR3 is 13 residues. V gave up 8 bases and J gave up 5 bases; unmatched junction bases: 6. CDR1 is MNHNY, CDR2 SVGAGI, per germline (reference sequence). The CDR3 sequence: CASLSGSEDTQYF. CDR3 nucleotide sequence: TGTGCCAGCTTAAGCGGGAGTGAAGATACGCAGTATTTT.

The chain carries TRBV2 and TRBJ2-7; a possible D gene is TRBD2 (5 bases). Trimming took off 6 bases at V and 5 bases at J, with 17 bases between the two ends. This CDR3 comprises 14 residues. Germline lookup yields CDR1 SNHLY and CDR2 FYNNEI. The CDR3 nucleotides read TGTGCCAGCAGCGGTCTTCTAGCTTCAGACGAGCAGTACTTC. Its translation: CASSGLLASDEQYF.

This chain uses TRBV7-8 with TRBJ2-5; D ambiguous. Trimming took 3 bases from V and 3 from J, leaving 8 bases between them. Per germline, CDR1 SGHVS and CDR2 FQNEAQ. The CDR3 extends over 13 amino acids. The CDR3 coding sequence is TGTGCCAGCAGCTTTGGGCTAGAAGAGACCCAGTACTTC. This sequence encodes CASSFGLEETQYF.

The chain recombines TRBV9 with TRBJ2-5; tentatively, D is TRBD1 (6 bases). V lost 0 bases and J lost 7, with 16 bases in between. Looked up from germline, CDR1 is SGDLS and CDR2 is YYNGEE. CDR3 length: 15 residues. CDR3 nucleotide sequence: TGTGCCAGCAGCGTAGAGTCAGGGGCGGTCGGGACCCAGTACTTC. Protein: CASSVESGAVGTQYF.

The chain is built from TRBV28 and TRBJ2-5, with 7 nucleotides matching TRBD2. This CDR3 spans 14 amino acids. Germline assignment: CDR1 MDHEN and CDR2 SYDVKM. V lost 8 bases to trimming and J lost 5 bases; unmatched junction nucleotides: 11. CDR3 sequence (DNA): TGTGCCAGCCACCGGGCGGGCGGGAGCGAGACCCAGTACTTC. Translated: CASHRAGGSETQYF.

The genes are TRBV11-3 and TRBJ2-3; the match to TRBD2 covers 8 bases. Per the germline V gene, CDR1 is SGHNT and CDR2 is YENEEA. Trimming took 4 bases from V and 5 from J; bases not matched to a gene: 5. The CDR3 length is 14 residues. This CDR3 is CASSSSGSLDTQYF. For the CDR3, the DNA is TGTGCCAGCAGCTCAAGCGGGAGCCTAGATACGCAGTATTTT.

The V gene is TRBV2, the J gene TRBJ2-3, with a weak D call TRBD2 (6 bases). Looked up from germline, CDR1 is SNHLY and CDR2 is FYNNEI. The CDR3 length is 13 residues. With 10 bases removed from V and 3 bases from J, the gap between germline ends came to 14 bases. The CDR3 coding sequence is TGTGCCACAATGGGGGAGGTGACAGATACGCAGTATTTT. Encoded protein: CATMGEVTDTQYF.

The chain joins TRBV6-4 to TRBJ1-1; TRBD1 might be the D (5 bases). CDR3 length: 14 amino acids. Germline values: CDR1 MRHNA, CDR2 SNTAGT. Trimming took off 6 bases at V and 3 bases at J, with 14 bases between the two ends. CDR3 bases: TGTGCCAGCAGCGCGACAGAAGGGGACACTGAAGCTTTCTTT. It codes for CASSATEGDTEAFF.

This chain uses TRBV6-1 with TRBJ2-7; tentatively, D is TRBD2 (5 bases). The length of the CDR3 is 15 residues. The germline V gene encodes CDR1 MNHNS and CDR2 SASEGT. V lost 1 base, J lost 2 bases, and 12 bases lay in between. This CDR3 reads CASSEGWLAAYEQYF. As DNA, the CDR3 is TGTGCCAGCAGTGAAGGGTGGCTAGCAGCCTACGAGCAGTACTTC.

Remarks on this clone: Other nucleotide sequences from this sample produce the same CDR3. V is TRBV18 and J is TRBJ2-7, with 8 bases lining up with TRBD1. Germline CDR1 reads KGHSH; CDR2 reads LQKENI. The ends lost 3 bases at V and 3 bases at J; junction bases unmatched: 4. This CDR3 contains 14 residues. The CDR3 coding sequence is TGTGCCAGCTCACCTCGGACAGGGAACTACGAGCAGTACTTC. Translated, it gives CASSPRTGNYEQYF.

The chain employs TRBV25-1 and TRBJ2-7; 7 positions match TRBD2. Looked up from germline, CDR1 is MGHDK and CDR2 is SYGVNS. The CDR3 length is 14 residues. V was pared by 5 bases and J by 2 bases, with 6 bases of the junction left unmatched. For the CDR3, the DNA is TGTGCCAGCAGTTCCAGCGGGGTTCCCTACGAGCAGTACTTC. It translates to CASSSSGVPYEQYF.

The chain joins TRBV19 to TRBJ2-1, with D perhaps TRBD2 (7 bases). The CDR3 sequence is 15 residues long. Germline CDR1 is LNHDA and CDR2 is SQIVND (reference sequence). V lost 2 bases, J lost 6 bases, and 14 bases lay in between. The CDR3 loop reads CASSIMGGRGNEQFF. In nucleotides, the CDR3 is TGTGCCAGTAGTATAATGGGGGGGCGAGGCAATGAGCAGTTCTTC.

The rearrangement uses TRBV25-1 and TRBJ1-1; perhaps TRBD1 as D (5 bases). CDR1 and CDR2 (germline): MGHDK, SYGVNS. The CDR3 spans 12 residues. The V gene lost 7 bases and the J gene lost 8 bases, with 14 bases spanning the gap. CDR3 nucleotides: TGTGCCAGCACGACAGAGAGTGAAGAAGCTTTCTTT. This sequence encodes CASTTESEEAFF.

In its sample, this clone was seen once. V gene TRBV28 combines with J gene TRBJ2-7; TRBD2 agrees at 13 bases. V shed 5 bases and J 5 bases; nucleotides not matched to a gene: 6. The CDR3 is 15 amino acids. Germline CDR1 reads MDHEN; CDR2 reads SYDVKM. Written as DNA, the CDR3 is TGTGCCAGCAGTCTAACTAGCGGGAGGGACCACGAGCAGTACTTC. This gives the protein CASSLTSGRDHEQYF.

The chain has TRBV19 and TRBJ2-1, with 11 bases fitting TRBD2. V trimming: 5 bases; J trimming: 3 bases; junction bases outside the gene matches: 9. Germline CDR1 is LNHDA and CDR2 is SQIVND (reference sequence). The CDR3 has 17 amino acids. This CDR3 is CASSPEPLAGVYNEQFF. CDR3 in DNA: TGTGCCAGTAGTCCCGAGCCACTAGCGGGAGTCTACAATGAGCAGTTCTTC.

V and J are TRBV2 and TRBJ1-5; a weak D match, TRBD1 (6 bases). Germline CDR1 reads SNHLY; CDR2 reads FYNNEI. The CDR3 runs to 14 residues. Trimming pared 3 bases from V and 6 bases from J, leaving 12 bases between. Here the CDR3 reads CASSDSGVSQPQHF. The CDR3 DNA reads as TGTGCCAGCAGTGATTCAGGGGTCAGTCAGCCCCAGCATTTT.

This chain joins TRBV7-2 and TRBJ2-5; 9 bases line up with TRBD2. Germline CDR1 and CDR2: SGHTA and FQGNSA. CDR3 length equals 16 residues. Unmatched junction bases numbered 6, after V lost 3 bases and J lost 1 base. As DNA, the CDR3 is TGTGCCAGCAGCTTCGATAGCGGGAGCGGCCAAGAGACCCAGTACTTC. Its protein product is CASSFDSGSGQETQYF.

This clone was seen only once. CDR3 sequence: CASSSSGTGQSGANVLTF. The CDR3 DNA reads TGTGCCAGCAGTTCTTCCGGGACAGGTCAGTCTGGGGCCAACGTCCTGACTTTC. The rearrangement uses TRBV28 and TRBJ2-6, with 8 bases matching TRBD1. CDR1 and CDR2 from the germline V gene are MDHEN and SYDVKM. This CDR3 contains 18 residues. V shed 4 bases, J shed 1 base, and the junction held 9 bases outside the gene matches.